One TCR beta chain is described in this entry. Its antigen is not known. This entry is derived from a study of cytomegalovirus exposure and HLA in healthy donors. Regarding the study as a whole: Later analysis placed DRB1 highest and HLA-C lowest in TCR association rates, which differed by HLA locus. Exclusion as indistinguishable affected some V segments, including TRBV6-2 and TRBV6-3. Most TCRs appeared rarely, but some public TCRs recurred in many donors.

The CDR3 sequence is 15 residues long. Per germline, CDR1 SGHDT and CDR2 YYEEEE. V lost 1 base to trimming and J lost 3 bases; unmatched junction nucleotides: 3. With 60 Vbeta and 13 Jbeta primers, the PCR was carried out. Some clones are missing from TCRdb's copy, which holds only in-frame ones; the method was immunoSEQ multiplex PCR. The sample holds about 120,000 clones, 81% seen once. The receptor was derived from a woman between 35 and 50 years old in good health and CMV-seronegative. The chain has TRBV5-6 and TRBJ2-3; TRBD1 agrees at 9 bases. Specimen: PBMCs. DNA of the CDR3: TGTGCCAGCAGCTTGAAAGGGACAGGGACAGATACGCAGTATTTT. This translates into CASSLKGTGTDTQYF.